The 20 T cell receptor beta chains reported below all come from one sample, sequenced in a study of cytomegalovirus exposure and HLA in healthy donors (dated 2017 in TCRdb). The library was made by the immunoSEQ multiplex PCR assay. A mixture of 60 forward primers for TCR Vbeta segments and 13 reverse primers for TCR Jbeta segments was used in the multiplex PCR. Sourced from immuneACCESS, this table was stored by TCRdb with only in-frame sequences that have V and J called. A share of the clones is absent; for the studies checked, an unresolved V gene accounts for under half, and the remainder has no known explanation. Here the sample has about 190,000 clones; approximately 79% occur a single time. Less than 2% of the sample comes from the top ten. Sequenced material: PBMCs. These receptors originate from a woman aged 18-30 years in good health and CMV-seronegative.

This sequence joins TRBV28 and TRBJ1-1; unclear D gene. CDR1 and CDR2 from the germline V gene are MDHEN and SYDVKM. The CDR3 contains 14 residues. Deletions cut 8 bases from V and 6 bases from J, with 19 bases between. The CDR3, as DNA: TGTGCCAGCCGAGCGGCGGGCAGCGAGGCTGAAGCTTTCTTT. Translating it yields CASRAAGSEAEAFF.

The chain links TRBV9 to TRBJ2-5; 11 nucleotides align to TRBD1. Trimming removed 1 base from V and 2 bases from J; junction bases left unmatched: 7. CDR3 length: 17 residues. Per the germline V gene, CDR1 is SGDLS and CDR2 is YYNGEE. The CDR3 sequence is CASSVNSRDRGQETQYF. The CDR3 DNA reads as TGTGCCAGCAGCGTAAACAGCCGGGACAGGGGGCAAGAGACCCAGTACTTC.

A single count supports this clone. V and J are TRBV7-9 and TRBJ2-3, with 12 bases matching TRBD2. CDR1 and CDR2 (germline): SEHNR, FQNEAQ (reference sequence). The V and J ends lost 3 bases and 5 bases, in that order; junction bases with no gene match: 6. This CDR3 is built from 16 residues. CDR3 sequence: CASSFPLAGGKDTQYF. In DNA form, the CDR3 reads TGTGCCAGCAGCTTTCCCCTAGCGGGAGGGAAAGATACGCAGTATTTT. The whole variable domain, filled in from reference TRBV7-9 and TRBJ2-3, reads DTGVSQNPRHKITKRGQNVTFRCDPISEHNRLYWYRQTLGQGPEFLTYFQNEAQLEKSRLLSDRFSAERPKGSFSTLEIQRTEQGDSAMYLCASSFPLAGGKDTQYFGPGTRLTVL.

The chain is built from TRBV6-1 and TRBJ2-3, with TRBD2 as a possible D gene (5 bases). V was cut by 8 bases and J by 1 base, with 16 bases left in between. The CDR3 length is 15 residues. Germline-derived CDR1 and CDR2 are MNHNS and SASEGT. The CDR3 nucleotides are TGTGCCAGCCCCCCCGGTGCGGGTGGCACAGATACGCAGTATTTT. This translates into CASPPGAGGTDTQYF.

The CDR3 loop is CSVGFQGKRYEQYF. The DNA for the CDR3 is TGCAGCGTCGGTTTTCAGGGAAAGCGCTACGAGCAGTACTTC. The chain uses TRBV29-1 and TRBJ2-7; the D gene is possibly TRBD1 (5 bases). CDR1 and CDR2 from the germline V gene are SQVTM and ANQGSEA. V lost 6 bases, J lost 3 bases, and 18 bases lay in between. This CDR3 contains 14 residues.

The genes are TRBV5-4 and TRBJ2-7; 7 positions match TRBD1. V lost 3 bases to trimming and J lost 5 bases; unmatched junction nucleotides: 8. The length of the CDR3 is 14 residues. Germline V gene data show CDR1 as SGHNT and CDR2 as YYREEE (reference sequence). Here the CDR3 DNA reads TGTGCCAGCAGCTCGAGACAGGGAATGCACGAGCAGTACTTC. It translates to CASSSRQGMHEQYF.

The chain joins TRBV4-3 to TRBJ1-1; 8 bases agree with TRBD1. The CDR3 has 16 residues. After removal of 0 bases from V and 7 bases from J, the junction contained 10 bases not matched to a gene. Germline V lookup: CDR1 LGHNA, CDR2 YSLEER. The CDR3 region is CASSQDGQGASGEAFF. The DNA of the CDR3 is TGCGCCAGCAGCCAAGATGGGCAGGGGGCAAGCGGTGAAGCTTTCTTT.

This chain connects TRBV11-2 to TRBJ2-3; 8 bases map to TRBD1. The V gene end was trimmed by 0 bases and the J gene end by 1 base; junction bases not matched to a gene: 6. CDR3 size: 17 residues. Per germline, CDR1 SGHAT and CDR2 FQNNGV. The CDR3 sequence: CASSLDRSRGRTDTQYF. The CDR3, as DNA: TGTGCCAGCAGCTTAGATCGGTCCAGGGGGCGCACAGATACGCAGTATTTT.

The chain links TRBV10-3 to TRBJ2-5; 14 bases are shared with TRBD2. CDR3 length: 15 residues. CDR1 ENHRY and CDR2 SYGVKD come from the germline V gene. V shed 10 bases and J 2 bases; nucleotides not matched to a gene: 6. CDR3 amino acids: CATGTSGSFQETQYF. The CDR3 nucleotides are TGTGCCACCGGGACTAGCGGGAGTTTTCAAGAGACCCAGTACTTC.

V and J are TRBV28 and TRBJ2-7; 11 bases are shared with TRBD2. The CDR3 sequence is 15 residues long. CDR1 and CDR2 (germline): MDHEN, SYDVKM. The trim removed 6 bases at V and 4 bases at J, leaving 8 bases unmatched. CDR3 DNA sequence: TGTGCCAGCAGCCAGGGACTAGCGGTCCTATACGAGCAGTACTTC. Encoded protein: CASSQGLAVLYEQYF. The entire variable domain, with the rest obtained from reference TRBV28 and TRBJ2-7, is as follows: DVKVTQSSRYLVKRTGEKVFLECVQDMDHENMFWYRQDPGLGLRLIYFSYDVKMKEKGDIPEGYSVSREKKERFSLILESASTNQTSMYLCASSQGLAVLYEQYFGPGTRLTVT.

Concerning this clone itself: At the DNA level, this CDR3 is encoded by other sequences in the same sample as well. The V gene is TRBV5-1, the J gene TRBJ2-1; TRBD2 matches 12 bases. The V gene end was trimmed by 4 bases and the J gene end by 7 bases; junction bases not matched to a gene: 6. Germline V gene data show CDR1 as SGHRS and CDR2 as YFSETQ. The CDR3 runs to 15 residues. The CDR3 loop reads CASSGGTSGYNEQFF. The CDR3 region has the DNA TGCGCCAGCAGCGGGGGGACTAGCGGGTATAATGAGCAGTTCTTC.

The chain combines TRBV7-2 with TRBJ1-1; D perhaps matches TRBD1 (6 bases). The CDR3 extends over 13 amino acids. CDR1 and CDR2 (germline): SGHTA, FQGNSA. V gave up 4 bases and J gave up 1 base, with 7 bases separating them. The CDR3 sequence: CASSSQGNTEAFF. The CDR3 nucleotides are TGTGCCAGCAGCTCACAGGGGAACACTGAAGCTTTCTTT.

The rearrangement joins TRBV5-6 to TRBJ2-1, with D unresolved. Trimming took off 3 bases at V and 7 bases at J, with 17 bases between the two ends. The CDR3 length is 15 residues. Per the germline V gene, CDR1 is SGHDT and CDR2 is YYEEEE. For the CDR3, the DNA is TGTGCCAGCAGCTCACTCCACCGGGTTCCAAATGAGCAGTTCTTC. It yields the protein CASSSLHRVPNEQFF.

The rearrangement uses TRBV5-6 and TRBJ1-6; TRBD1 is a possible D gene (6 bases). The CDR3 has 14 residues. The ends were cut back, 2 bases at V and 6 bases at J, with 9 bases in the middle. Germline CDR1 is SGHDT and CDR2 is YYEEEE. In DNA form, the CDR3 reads TGTGCCAGCAGCTTAGGACAGACTAATTCACCCCTCCACTTT. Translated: CASSLGQTNSPLHF.

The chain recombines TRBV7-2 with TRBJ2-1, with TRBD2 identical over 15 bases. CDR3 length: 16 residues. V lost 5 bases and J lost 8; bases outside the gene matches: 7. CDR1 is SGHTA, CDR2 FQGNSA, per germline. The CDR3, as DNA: TGTGCCAGCAGCACGGGACTAGCGGGAGGTGCCGATGAGCAGTTCTTC. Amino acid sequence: CASSTGLAGGADEQFF.

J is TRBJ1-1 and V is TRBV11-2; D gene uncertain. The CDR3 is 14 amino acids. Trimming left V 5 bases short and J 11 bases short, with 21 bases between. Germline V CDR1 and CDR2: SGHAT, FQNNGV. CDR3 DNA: TGTGCCAGCAGCACCGGGGTTGGAACCCTTGGGGCTTTCTTT. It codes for CASSTGVGTLGAFF.

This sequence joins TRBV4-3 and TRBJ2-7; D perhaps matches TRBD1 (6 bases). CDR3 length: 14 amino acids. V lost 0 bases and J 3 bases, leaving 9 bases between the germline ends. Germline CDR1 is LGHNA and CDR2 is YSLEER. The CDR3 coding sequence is TGCGCCAGCAGCCAAGATTACAGGGACTACGAGCAGTACTTC. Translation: CASSQDYRDYEQYF.

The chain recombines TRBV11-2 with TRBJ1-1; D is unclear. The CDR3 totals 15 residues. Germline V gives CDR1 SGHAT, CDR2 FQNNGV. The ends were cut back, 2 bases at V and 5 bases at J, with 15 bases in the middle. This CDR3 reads CASSLLGTPRTEAFF. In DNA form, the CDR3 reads TGTGCCAGCAGCTTATTGGGCACCCCACGAACTGAAGCTTTCTTT.

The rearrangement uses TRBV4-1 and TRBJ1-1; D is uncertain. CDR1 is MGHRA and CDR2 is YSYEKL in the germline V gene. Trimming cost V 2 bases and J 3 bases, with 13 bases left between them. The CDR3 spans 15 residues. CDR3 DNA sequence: TGCGCCAGCAGCCAAATCTTGGGGAGGGACACTGAAGCTTTCTTT. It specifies CASSQILGRDTEAFF.

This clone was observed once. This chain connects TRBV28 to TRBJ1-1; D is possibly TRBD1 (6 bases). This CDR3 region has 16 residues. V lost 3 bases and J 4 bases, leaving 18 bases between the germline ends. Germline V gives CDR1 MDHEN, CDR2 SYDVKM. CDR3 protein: CASSLGGAVSSTEAFF. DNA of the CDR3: TGTGCCAGCAGTTTGGGGGGGGCAGTAAGCAGCACTGAAGCTTTCTTT.